The next 19 T cell receptor beta chains were all read from a single sample in a study of cytomegalovirus exposure and HLA in healthy donors listed by TCRdb under 2017. Library prep was done by the immunoSEQ multiplex PCR assay. For the multiplex PCR, a mixture combining 60 forward primers for TCR Vbeta segments and 13 reverse primers for TCR Jbeta segments was used. TCRdb obtained this table from immuneACCESS and retained in-frame rearrangements with V and J assigned. These tables miss some clones; where compared with another copy, unresolved V genes account for less than half of the shortfall, and the remainder is unexplained. Counted in this sample were about 140,000 clones; about two thirds of them appeared once. The top ten clones comprise approximately 4.3% of the sample. Material for sequencing was PBMCs. The receptors stem from a man aged 55 to 69 in good health and CMV-seronegative.

V and J are TRBV4-1 and TRBJ2-7; D might be TRBD1 (5 bases). Deletions cut 0 bases from V and 1 base from J, with 10 bases between. Germline loops: CDR1 MGHRA, CDR2 YSYEKL. CDR3 size: 15 residues. The CDR3 bases are TGCGCCAGCAGCCAAGAAGACGACAGTTCCTACGAGCAGTACTTC. Residues: CASSQEDDSSYEQYF.

J is TRBJ1-1 and V is TRBV30, with D uncertain. Germline values: CDR1 GTSNPN, CDR2 SVGIG (reference sequence). V lost 3 bases to trimming and J lost 0 bases, with 5 bases between them. The CDR3 runs to 12 residues. CDR3 nucleotides: TGTGCCTGGAGCCGGTTGAACACTGAAGCTTTCTTT. Translated, it gives CAWSRLNTEAFF. Full variable domain (missing parts from reference TRBV30 and TRBJ1-1): SQTIHQWPATLVQPVGSPLSLECTVEGTSNPNLYWYRQAAGRGLQLLFYSVGIGQISSEVPQNLSASRPQDRQFILSSKKLLLSDSGFYLCAWSRLNTEAFFGQGTRLTVV.

V gene TRBV30 combines with J gene TRBJ1-2; D possibly corresponds to TRBD1 (6 bases). The CDR3 extends over 14 amino acids. V lost 1 base, J lost 4 bases, and 13 bases lay in between. Per the germline V gene, CDR1 is GTSNPN and CDR2 is SVGIG (reference sequence). The CDR3 loop is CAWSAGDRSYGYTF. DNA of the CDR3: TGTGCCTGGAGTGCAGGGGATCGGAGCTATGGCTACACCTTC. Full variable domain (rest looked up from reference TRBV30 and TRBJ1-2): SQTIHQWPATLVQPVGSPLSLECTVEGTSNPNLYWYRQAAGRGLQLLFYSVGIGQISSEVPQNLSASRPQDRQFILSSKKLLLSDSGFYLCAWSAGDRSYGYTFGSGTRLTVV.

About this clone itself: The same CDR3 arises from other DNA sequences in this sample as well. This chain uses TRBV28 with TRBJ2-1; tentatively, D is TRBD2 (6 bases). The CDR3 is 15 residues long. Germline V gives CDR1 MDHEN, CDR2 SYDVKM. V lost 3 bases, J lost 3 bases, and 12 bases lay in between. The DNA of the CDR3 is TGTGCCAGCAGTTTGGGGGGAACTAGCTACAATGAGCAGTTCTTC. Translating gives CASSLGGTSYNEQFF.

This chain connects TRBV28 to TRBJ2-3, with 12 bases matching TRBD2. The CDR3 consists of 15 residues. After removal of 8 bases from V and 4 bases from J, the junction contained 7 bases not matched to a gene. Germline values: CDR1 MDHEN, CDR2 SYDVKM. For the CDR3, the DNA is TGTGCCAGCTGGCTAGCGGGAGGGAAAGCAGATACGCAGTATTTT. It is translated as CASWLAGGKADTQYF.

A few counts support this clone. This rearrangement joins TRBV6-4 to TRBJ2-3, with D possibly matching TRBD2 (5 bases). V was cut by 0 bases and J by 2 bases, with 18 bases left in between. Germline loops: CDR1 MRHNA, CDR2 SNTAGT. This CDR3 is 18 amino acids long. The CDR3 region is CASSDSLSPQRDTDTQYF. CDR3 DNA: TGTGCCAGCAGTGACTCCCTCAGCCCCCAGAGGGACACAGATACGCAGTATTTT.

CDR3 amino acids: CASSLLTGELFF. The CDR3 nucleotides read TGCGCCAGCAGCTTACTCACCGGGGAGCTGTTTTTT. V gene TRBV4-1 combines with J gene TRBJ2-2; D gene uncertain. V lost 5 bases and J lost 4, with 5 bases in between. CDR3 length equals 12 residues. The germline gives CDR1 MGHRA, CDR2 YSYEKL.

The chain has TRBV5-4 and TRBJ1-1; D unresolved. V was shortened by 4 bases and J by 0 bases, with 10 bases between the two germline ends. The CDR3 has 14 residues. From germline, CDR1 is SGHNT and CDR2 YYREEE (reference sequence). The CDR3 nucleotides read TGTGCCAGCAGCCTGCCCTCGGTGAACACTGAAGCTTTCTTT. It yields the protein CASSLPSVNTEAFF.

This clone was detected a few times. This chain uses TRBV6-1 with TRBJ1-2; a weak D match, TRBD1 (6 bases). CDR3 size: 14 residues. Germline values: CDR1 MNHNS, CDR2 SASEGT. Trimming removed 3 bases at V and 3 bases at J, with 11 bases between. This CDR3 is CASSDPGTHYGYTF. In DNA form, the CDR3 reads TGTGCCAGCAGTGATCCCGGGACACACTATGGCTACACCTTC.

This chain connects TRBV19 to TRBJ2-2, with D maybe TRBD2 (7 bases). The V gene lost 5 bases and the J gene lost 5 bases, with 12 bases spanning the gap. The V gene's germline CDR1 is LNHDA and CDR2 SQIVND (reference sequence). CDR3 length: 14 residues. The CDR3 region is CASSAGAITGELFF. The CDR3 DNA is TGTGCCAGTAGTGCGGGGGCAATAACCGGGGAGCTGTTTTTT. Using reference TRBV19 and TRBJ2-2 for the parts outside the CDR3, the full variable domain is DGGITQSPKYLFRKEGQNVTLSCEQNLNHDAMYWYRQDPGQGLRLIYYSQIVNDFQKGDIAEGYSVSREKKESFPLTVTSAQKNPTAFYLCASSAGAITGELFFGEGSRLTVL.

The rearrangement links TRBV5-1 to TRBJ2-2, with D perhaps TRBD2 (5 bases). The CDR3 totals 15 residues. V lost 4 bases and J lost 4, with 14 bases in between. Germline values: CDR1 SGHRS, CDR2 YFSETQ. The CDR3 DNA reads as TGCGCCAGCAGCCAACGGGCGGCGGGCACCGGGGAGCTGTTTTTT. It encodes CASSQRAAGTGELFF.

This rearrangement joins TRBV2 to TRBJ1-5; D possibly corresponds to TRBD1 (6 bases). The V end lost 10 bases, the J end lost 6 bases, and 19 bases lay between the germline ends. The CDR3 length is 14 residues. Germline V CDR1 and CDR2: SNHLY, FYNNEI. Here the CDR3 DNA reads TGTGCCACCACCCAGGGGTTAGGAGGTCAGCCCCAGCATTTT. This sequence encodes CATTQGLGGQPQHF. Full variable domain (missing parts from reference TRBV2 and TRBJ1-5): EPEVTQTPSHQVTQMGQEVILRCVPISNHLYFYWYRQILGQKVEFLVSFYNNEISEKSEIFDDQFSVERPDGSNFTLKIRSTKLEDSAMYFCATTQGLGGQPQHFGDGTRLSIL.

This clone showed up just a few times. This chain joins TRBV5-1 and TRBJ1-1; 7 bases agree with TRBD1. The V gene end was trimmed by 5 bases and the J gene end by 6 bases; junction bases not matched to a gene: 7. In germline, CDR1 is SGHRS, CDR2 YFSETQ. The CDR3 has 13 amino acids. The CDR3 DNA reads TGCGCCAGCAGTTTCACAGGGGTACCTGAAGCTTTCTTT. It yields the protein CASSFTGVPEAFF.

This clone was observed a single time. The rearrangement links TRBV6-5 to TRBJ1-3, with a possible D match to TRBD1 (6 bases). The CDR3 has 13 residues. Germline assignment: CDR1 MNHEY and CDR2 SVGAGI. Trimming removed 6 bases at V and 9 bases at J, with 15 bases between. CDR3 in DNA: TGTGCCAGCAGCAAAGGACAGCTGGGCACCATATATTTT. It is translated as CASSKGQLGTIYF.

The V and J genes are TRBV5-6 and TRBJ1-6; 8 nucleotides align to TRBD1. With V trimmed by 4 bases and J by 6 bases, 12 bases remained unmatched. CDR1 is SGHDT and CDR2 is YYEEEE in the germline V gene. The CDR3 runs 17 residues. This CDR3 reads CASSALGQGRSNSPLHF. CDR3 bases: TGTGCCAGCAGCGCCCTAGGACAGGGCCGTTCTAATTCACCCCTCCACTTT.

This clone was counted a few times. The chain uses TRBV19 and TRBJ1-5, with a weak D call TRBD1 (5 bases). V lost 3 bases and J lost 6, with 15 bases in between. The CDR3 covers 15 residues. Germline CDR1 and CDR2: LNHDA and SQIVND (reference sequence). CDR3 sequence: CASSILGRGIQPQHF. Here the CDR3 DNA reads TGTGCCAGTAGTATCCTAGGGAGGGGAATTCAGCCCCAGCATTTT.

The chain carries TRBV6-4 and TRBJ2-3; weak D call: TRBD1 (6 bases). The CDR3 extends over 14 amino acids. The V end was cut by 5 bases, the J end by 0 bases, with 9 bases between. CDR1 and CDR2 from the germline V gene are MRHNA and SNTAGT. CDR3 region: CASSPGASTDTQYF. Here the CDR3 DNA reads TGTGCCAGCAGTCCAGGGGCAAGCACAGATACGCAGTATTTT.

The rearrangement joins TRBV25-1 to TRBJ2-3, with a possible D match to TRBD2 (5 bases). V lost 6 bases and J lost 2, with 6 bases in between. The germline V gene encodes CDR1 MGHDK and CDR2 SYGVNS. The CDR3 has 12 amino acids. CDR3 residues: CASRDFTDTQYF. CDR3 in DNA: TGTGCCAGCAGGGACTTCACAGATACGCAGTATTTT.

To note about this clone: The junction shows a germline mismatch at one end, possibly a read error. The genes are TRBV7-7 and TRBJ1-4; weak D call: TRBD1 (6 bases). This CDR3 region has 15 residues. In germline, CDR1 is SSHAT, CDR2 FNYEAQ (reference sequence). The CDR3: CASSFGRGPKEKLFF. The CDR3, as DNA: TGTGCTAGCAGCTTCGGCAGGGGCCCGAAGGAAAAACTGTTTTTT.